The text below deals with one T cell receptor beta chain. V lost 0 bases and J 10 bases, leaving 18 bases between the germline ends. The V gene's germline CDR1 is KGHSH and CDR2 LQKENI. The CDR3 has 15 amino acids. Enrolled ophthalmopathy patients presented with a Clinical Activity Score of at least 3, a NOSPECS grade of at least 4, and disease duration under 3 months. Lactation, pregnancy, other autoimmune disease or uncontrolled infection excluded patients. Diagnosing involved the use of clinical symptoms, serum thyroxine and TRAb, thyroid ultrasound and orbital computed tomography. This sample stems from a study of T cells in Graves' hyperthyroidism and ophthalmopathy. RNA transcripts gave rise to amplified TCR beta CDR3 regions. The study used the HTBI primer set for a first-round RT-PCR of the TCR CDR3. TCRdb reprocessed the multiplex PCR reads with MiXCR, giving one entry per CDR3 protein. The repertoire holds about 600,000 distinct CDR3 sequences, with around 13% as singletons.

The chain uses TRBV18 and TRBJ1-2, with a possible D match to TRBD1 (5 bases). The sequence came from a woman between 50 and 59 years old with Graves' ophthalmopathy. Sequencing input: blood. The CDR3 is CASSPPSLRGYVYTF. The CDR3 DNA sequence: TGTGCCAGCTCACCACCTTCGTTGAGGGGCTACGTCTACACCTTC.